These 20 T cell receptor beta chains were sequenced from one sample in a study of blood T cell repertoires in COVID-19 (dated by TCRdb to between 2020 and 2021). Library creation used the immunoSEQ multiplex PCR assay. The source is immuneACCESS, and TCRdb retained only in-frame sequences with V and J called. Part of the clones is not carried over; for the studies checked, unresolved V genes explain less than half of this, and the remainder is unexplained. Within this sample are over 90,000 clones, with approximately 80% of them counted one time only. 13% of the sample belongs to the ten largest clones. The sample was peripheral blood. The origin of the receptors is a human donor in a cohort sampled during active or convalescent COVID-19.

This chain joins TRBV4-1 and TRBJ2-5, with TRBD1 identical over 10 bases. There are 16 residues in the CDR3. Germline loops: CDR1 MGHRA, CDR2 YSYEKL. Losses at the gene ends were 5 bases for V and 6 bases for J; bases not matched to a gene: 12. Here the CDR3 DNA reads TGCGCCAGCAGCGATTTGGGGACAGGGGTCGTTCAGACCCAGTACTTC. This encodes CASSDLGTGVVQTQYF.

The chain has TRBV5-1 and TRBJ1-6, with 10 bases identical to TRBD1. Per the germline V gene, CDR1 is SGHRS and CDR2 is YFSETQ. J was trimmed by 7 bases and V by 4 bases; bases with no gene match: 8. The CDR3 runs 16 residues. As DNA, the CDR3 is TGCGCCAGCAGCCCGGGGGGGACAGGGGTCAATTCACCCCTCCACTTT. Translation: CASSPGGTGVNSPLHF.

This clone was counted ten times or more. The CDR3 DNA follows: TGCGCCAGCAGCCCTACTGACAGGGTACACTATGGCTACACCTTC. Translated, it gives CASSPTDRVHYGYTF. The chain combines TRBV5-1 with TRBJ1-2; 7 nucleotides agree with TRBD1. CDR3 size: 15 residues. Germline V gene lookup returns CDR1 SGHRS and CDR2 YFSETQ. V gave up 4 bases and J gave up 3 bases; unmatched junction bases: 9.

The chain has TRBV29-1 and TRBJ2-7, with 7 bases aligning to TRBD2. Germline V gene sequence: CDR1 SQVTM, CDR2 ANQGSEA. The CDR3 contains 13 residues. V gave up 7 bases and J gave up 6 bases; unmatched junction bases: 12. CDR3 region: CSAVATGGGEQYF. In nucleotides, the CDR3 is TGCAGCGCAGTGGCGACGGGGGGTGGCGAGCAGTACTTC.

V usage is TRBV5-1 and J usage is TRBJ2-2; a possible D gene is TRBD2 (6 bases). The CDR3 consists of 14 residues. V shed 7 bases and J shed 0 bases, with 10 bases lying between them. Germline V gives CDR1 SGHRS, CDR2 YFSETQ. CDR3 nucleotides: TGCGCCAGCCGGGACTGGGCGAACACCGGGGAGCTGTTTTTT. Protein sequence: CASRDWANTGELFF.

The chain links TRBV30 to TRBJ2-7; D possibly corresponds to TRBD1 (6 bases). Germline values: CDR1 GTSNPN, CDR2 SVGIG (reference sequence). The CDR3 sequence is 14 residues long. Trimming took 3 bases from V and 5 from J, leaving 17 bases between them. The CDR3 protein is CAWRIQGGFNEQYF. The CDR3 DNA is TGTGCCTGGAGGATTCAAGGGGGATTCAACGAGCAGTACTTC.

This clone was detected only a few times. The rearrangement uses TRBV6-1 and TRBJ1-1; TRBD1 is a possible D gene (6 bases). V was shortened by 3 bases and J by 1 base, with 15 bases between the two germline ends. The CDR3 extends over 16 amino acids. CDR1 MNHNS and CDR2 SASEGT come from the germline V gene. The CDR3 sequence: CASSDRNRDPNTEAFF. CDR3 nucleotides: TGTGCCAGCAGTGATAGAAACAGGGACCCGAACACTGAAGCTTTCTTT.

The CDR3 nucleotides read TGTGCCAGCAGCCGCGCCGGCTCCTACAATGAGCAGTTCTTC. Amino acids: CASSRAGSYNEQFF. This chain uses TRBV7-3 with TRBJ2-1; D is unresolved. The germline V and J ends were trimmed by 5 bases and 0 bases, with 8 bases remaining between them. This CDR3 contains 14 residues. Germline V gives CDR1 SGHTA, CDR2 FQGTGA.

V usage is TRBV5-5 and J usage is TRBJ2-2; tentative D call: TRBD1 (5 bases). V lost 5 bases, J lost 0 bases, and 8 bases lay in between. Looked up from germline, CDR1 is SGHKS and CDR2 is YYEKEE (reference sequence). The CDR3 covers 14 residues. CDR3 DNA: TGTGCCAGCAGGGACACTACGAACACCGGGGAGCTGTTTTTT. Protein sequence: CASRDTTNTGELFF.

This chain links TRBV29-1 with TRBJ1-2; 8 bases align to TRBD1. This CDR3 region has 15 residues. The V segment lost 5 bases and the J segment 0 bases; nucleotides outside the gene matches: 8. Per germline, CDR1 SQVTM and CDR2 ANQGSEA. Here the CDR3 DNA reads TGCAGCGTTAACGGACAGGGAGGGACTAACTATGGCTACACCTTC. Amino acids: CSVNGQGGTNYGYTF.

This clone appeared a single time. The chain links TRBV4-1 to TRBJ1-2; TRBD1 might be the D (5 bases). This CDR3 is 15 amino acids long. The V end was cut by 1 base, the J end by 0 bases, with 9 bases between. Per the germline V gene, CDR1 is MGHRA and CDR2 is YSYEKL. The CDR3 spells CASSQGLTANYGYTF. The CDR3 coding sequence is TGCGCCAGCAGCCAAGGGTTGACAGCTAACTATGGCTACACCTTC.

This clone was observed once. The V gene is TRBV4-3, the J gene TRBJ1-1; D gene uncertain. CDR3 length: 15 residues. From germline, CDR1 is LGHNA and CDR2 YSLEER. The V end was cut by 3 bases, the J end by 0 bases, with 11 bases between. DNA of the CDR3: TGCGCCAGCAGCCATGCTGGGAGAATGAACACTGAAGCTTTCTTT. This translates into CASSHAGRMNTEAFF.

This sequence joins TRBV15 and TRBJ2-7; 7 bases are a match to TRBD2. The germline gives CDR1 LNHNV, CDR2 YYDKDF (reference sequence). Germline trimming cut 4 bases from V and 1 base from J; bases unmatched to any gene: 4. There are 14 residues in the CDR3. CDR3: CATSIGEGSYEQYF. The CDR3 DNA reads TGTGCCACCAGCATTGGGGAGGGGTCCTACGAGCAGTACTTC.

This clone occurred once. The genes are TRBV12-5 and TRBJ1-5; 7 bases line up with TRBD1. V lost 2 bases and J lost 7; bases outside the gene matches: 11. This CDR3 has 16 amino acids. Germline V gene data show CDR1 as LGHNT and CDR2 as FRNRAP. The CDR3 region has the DNA TGTGCTAGTGGTTTGTTGGGACAGCCCAACGGACAGCCCCAGCATTTT. This sequence encodes CASGLLGQPNGQPQHF.

The rearrangement links TRBV4-3 to TRBJ2-3, with TRBD2 matching over 8 bases. V lost 6 bases to trimming and J lost 3 bases; unmatched junction nucleotides: 23. The CDR3 has 20 residues. Germline loops: CDR1 LGHNA, CDR2 YSLEER. The CDR3: CASSPTTLRIGTSMTDTQYF. For the CDR3, the DNA is TGCGCCAGCAGTCCGACAACCCTTCGCATCGGGACTAGTATGACAGATACGCAGTATTTT.

The gene calls are TRBV9 and TRBJ2-5; D possibly corresponds to TRBD1 (5 bases). In germline, CDR1 is SGDLS, CDR2 YYNGEE. V was trimmed by 0 bases and J by 5 bases, leaving 5 bases between them. There are 12 residues in the CDR3. The CDR3 nucleotides are TGTGCCAGCAGCGTAGCAGGGGAGACCCAGTACTTC. It translates to CASSVAGETQYF.

This clone appeared once. The gene calls are TRBV5-1 and TRBJ2-5; 8 bases are a match to TRBD1. The CDR3 contains 14 residues. Unmatched junction bases numbered 4, after V lost 2 bases and J lost 4 bases. Germline loops: CDR1 SGHRS, CDR2 YFSETQ. The CDR3 spells CASSLTGGPETQYF. The CDR3 bases are TGCGCCAGCAGCTTAACAGGGGGGCCAGAGACCCAGTACTTC. Based on the CDR3 plus reference TRBV5-1 and TRBJ2-5, the full variable domain is KAGVTQTPRYLIKTRGQQVTLSCSPISGHRSVSWYQQTPGQGLQFLFEYFSETQRNKGNFPGRFSGRQFSNSRSEMNVSTLELGDSALYLCASSLTGGPETQYFGPGTRLLVL.

This chain connects TRBV25-1 to TRBJ1-6; D ambiguous. The CDR3 spans 16 residues. V was cut by 4 bases and J by 0 bases, with 10 bases left in between. Looked up from germline, CDR1 is MGHDK and CDR2 is SYGVNS. The chain's CDR3 is CASSAAGSSYNSPLHF. In nucleotides, the CDR3 is TGTGCCAGCAGTGCCGCGGGGAGCTCCTATAATTCACCCCTCCACTTT. Drawing the rest from reference TRBV25-1 and TRBJ1-6, the complete variable domain is EADIYQTPRYLVIGTGKKITLECSQTMGHDKMYWYQQDPGMELHLIHYSYGVNSTEKGDLSSESTVSRIRTEHFPLTLESARPSHTSQYLCASSAAGSSYNSPLHFGNGTRLTVT.

This chain joins TRBV15 and TRBJ2-7; 10 nucleotides align to TRBD1. Looked up from germline, CDR1 is LNHNV and CDR2 is YYDKDF (reference sequence). CDR3 size: 15 residues. V lost 5 bases, J lost 3 bases, and 7 bases stayed unmatched. The CDR3 loop reads CATSLGTGAIYEQYF. The CDR3 DNA is TGTGCCACCAGCCTCGGGACAGGGGCCATCTACGAGCAGTACTTC. Based on the CDR3 plus reference TRBV15 and TRBJ2-7, the full variable domain is DAMVIQNPRYQVTQFGKPVTLSCSQTLNHNVMYWYQQKSSQAPKLLFHYYDKDFNNEADTPDNFQSRRPNTSFCFLDIRSPGLGDTAMYLCATSLGTGAIYEQYFGPGTRLTVT.

The chain joins TRBV11-2 to TRBJ1-2; the match to TRBD1 covers 11 bases. There are 16 residues in the CDR3. V trimming: 5 bases; J trimming: 3 bases; junction bases outside the gene matches: 8. Germline V gene lookup returns CDR1 SGHAT and CDR2 FQNNGV. The CDR3 DNA reads TGTGCCAGCAGCGGACTAAAGGGACAGGGGGACTATGGCTACACCTTC. Residues: CASSGLKGQGDYGYTF. The complete variable domain, with remaining parts taken from reference TRBV11-2 and TRBJ1-2, reads EAGVAQSPRYKIIEKRQSVAFWCNPISGHATLYWYQQILGQGPKLLIQFQNNGVVDDSQLPKDRFSAERLKGVDSTLKIQPAKLEDSAVYLCASSGLKGQGDYGYTFGSGTRLTVV.